This note documents a single TCR beta chain sequence. The antigen remains undetermined. The sample originates from a study of cytomegalovirus exposure and HLA in healthy donors. Study conclusions and caveats: A classifier reportedly called cytomegalovirus status with high sensitivity and specificity.

Each of the donors was a healthy bone marrow donor. Primers included in the PCR were 60 Vbeta and 13 Jbeta primers. Libraries were prepared by immunoSEQ multiplex PCR; TCRdb keeps only in-frame clonotypes and omits some of them. The sample carries 100,000 to 150,000 clones, over 80% recorded once. CDR1 MGHRA and CDR2 YSYEKL come from the germline V gene. The length of the CDR3 is 14 residues. The receptor's source is a man between 18 and 35 years old in good health and CMV-seropositive. The chain couples TRBV4-1 to TRBJ2-5; the D gene is possibly TRBD1 (6 bases). The better agreement between TRBJ2-7 and the DNA end casts doubt on the J call. The source material was PBMCs. The CDR3 is CASSQYYRESEQYF. In DNA form, the CDR3 reads TGCGCCAGCAGCCAGTATTACAGGGAGAGCGAGCAGTACTTC.